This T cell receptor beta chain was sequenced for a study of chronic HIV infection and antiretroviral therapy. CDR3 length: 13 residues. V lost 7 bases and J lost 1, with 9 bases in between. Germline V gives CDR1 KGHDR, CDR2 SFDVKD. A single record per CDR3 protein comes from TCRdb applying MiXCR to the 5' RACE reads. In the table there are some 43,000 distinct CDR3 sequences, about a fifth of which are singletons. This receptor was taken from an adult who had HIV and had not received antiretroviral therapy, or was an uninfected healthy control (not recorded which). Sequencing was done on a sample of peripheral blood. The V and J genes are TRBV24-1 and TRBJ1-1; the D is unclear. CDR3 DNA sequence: TGTGCCACCAGCGCATCAGGGAACACTGAAGCTTTCTTT. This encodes CATSASGNTEAFF.